The present T cell receptor beta chain was sequenced within a study of cytomegalovirus exposure and HLA in healthy donors. Findings and caveats of the study: That first-cohort TCR clusters tended to co-occur in the 95 to 150 validation repertoires was found in a later analysis.

A remark on this clone: The antigen is undetermined.

Only in-frame clones appear in the TCRdb table, and some are missing; sequencing was by immunoSEQ multiplex PCR. The sample consists of approximately 270,000 clones, 85% to 90% of them appearing once. CDR3 length: 16 amino acids. The germline CDR1 and CDR2 sequences are MDHEN and SYDVKM. V was pared by 5 bases and J by 4 bases, with 18 bases between. This sequence was found in a woman between 18 and 30 years old in good health and CMV-seronegative. Source material: PBMCs. The chain uses TRBV28 and TRBJ2-1; a possible D gene is TRBD1 (6 bases). CDR3 nucleotide sequence: TGTGCCAGCAGTACCCACGGGTACAGGGCGTACAATGAGCAGTTCTTC. This translates into CASSTHGYRAYNEQFF.